This T cell receptor beta chain was sequenced during a study of T cell responses to AZD1222 COVID-19 vaccine. Data came from immunoSEQ multiplex PCR; TCRdb stores just in-frame clones and leaves some out. The sample has about 42,000 clones, approximately 88% seen once. Germline V gene lookup returns CDR1 KGHSH and CDR2 LQKENI. The CDR3 is 13 amino acids. Trimming pared 2 bases from V and 3 bases from J, leaving 7 bases between. This specimen was peripheral blood, taken 28 days after the second AZD1222 dose. This sequence joins TRBV18 and TRBJ2-5; unclear D gene. The origin of this receptor is an adult who received the AZD1222 COVID-19 vaccine. This CDR3 reads CASSPGLEETQYF. The CDR3 nucleotides read TGTGCCAGCTCACCAGGGCTGGAAGAGACCCAGTACTTC.